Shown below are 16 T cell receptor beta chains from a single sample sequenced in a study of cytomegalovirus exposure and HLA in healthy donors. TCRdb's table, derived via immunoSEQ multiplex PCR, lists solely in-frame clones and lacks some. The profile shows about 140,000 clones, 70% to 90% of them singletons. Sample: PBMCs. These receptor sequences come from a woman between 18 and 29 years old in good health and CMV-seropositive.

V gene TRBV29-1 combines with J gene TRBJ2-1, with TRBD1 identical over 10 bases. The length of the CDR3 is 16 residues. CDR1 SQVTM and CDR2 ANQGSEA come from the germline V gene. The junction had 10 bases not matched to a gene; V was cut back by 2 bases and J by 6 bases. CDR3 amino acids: CSVEPGQGGYGNEQFF. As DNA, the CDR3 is TGCAGCGTTGAACCCGGACAGGGGGGATATGGCAATGAGCAGTTCTTC.

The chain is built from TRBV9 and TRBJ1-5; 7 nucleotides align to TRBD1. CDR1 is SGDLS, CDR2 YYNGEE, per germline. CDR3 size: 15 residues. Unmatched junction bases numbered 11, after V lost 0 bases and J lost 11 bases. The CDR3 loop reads CASSVDPGQSASQHF. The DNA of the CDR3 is TGTGCCAGCAGCGTAGATCCGGGACAGTCGGCATCCCAGCATTTT.

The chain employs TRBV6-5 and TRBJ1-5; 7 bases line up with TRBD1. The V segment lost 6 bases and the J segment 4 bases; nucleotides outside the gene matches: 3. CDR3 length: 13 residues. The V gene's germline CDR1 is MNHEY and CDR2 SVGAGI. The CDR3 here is CASSSGQNQPQHF. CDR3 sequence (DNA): TGTGCCAGCAGCTCGGGACAGAATCAGCCCCAGCATTTT.

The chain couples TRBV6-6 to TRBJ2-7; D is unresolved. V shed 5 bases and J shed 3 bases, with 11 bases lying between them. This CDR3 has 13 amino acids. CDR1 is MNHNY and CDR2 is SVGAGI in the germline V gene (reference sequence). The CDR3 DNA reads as TGTGCCAGCAGTCCCCTAGGCGGCTACGAGCAGTACTTC. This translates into CASSPLGGYEQYF.

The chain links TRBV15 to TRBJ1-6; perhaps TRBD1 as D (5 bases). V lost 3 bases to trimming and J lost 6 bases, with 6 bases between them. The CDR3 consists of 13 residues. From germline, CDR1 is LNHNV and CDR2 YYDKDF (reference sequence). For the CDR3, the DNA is TGTGCCACCAGCAGGACAGCTAATTCACCCCTCCACTTT. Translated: CATSRTANSPLHF.

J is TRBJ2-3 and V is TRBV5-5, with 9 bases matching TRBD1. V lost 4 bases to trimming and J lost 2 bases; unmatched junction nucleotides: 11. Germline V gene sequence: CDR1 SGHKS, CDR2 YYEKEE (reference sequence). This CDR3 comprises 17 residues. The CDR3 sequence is CASSPSTGTGSTDTQYF. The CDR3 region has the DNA TGTGCCAGCAGCCCTTCAACCGGGACAGGGTCCACAGATACGCAGTATTTT.

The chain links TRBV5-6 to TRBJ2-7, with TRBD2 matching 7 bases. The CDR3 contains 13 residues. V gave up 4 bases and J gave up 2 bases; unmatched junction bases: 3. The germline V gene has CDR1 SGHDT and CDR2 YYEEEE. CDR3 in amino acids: CASSSGMPYEQYF. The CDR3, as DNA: TGTGCCAGCAGCAGCGGGATGCCCTACGAGCAGTACTTC.

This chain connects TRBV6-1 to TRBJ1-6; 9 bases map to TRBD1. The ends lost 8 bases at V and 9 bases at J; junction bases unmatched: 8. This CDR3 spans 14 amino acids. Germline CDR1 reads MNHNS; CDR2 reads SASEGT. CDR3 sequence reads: CASHYRGPGSPLHF. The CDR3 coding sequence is TGTGCCAGCCACTACAGGGGGCCTGGTTCACCCCTCCACTTT.

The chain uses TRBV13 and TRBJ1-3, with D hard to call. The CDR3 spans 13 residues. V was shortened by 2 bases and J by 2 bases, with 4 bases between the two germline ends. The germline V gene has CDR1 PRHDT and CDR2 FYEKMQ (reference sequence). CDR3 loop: CASSLQAGNTIYF. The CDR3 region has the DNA TGTGCCAGCAGCTTACAGGCTGGAAACACCATATATTTT.

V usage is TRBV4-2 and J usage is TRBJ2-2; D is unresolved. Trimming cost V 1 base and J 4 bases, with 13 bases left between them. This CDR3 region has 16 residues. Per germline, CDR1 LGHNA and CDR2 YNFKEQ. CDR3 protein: CASSQGTVSGTGELFF. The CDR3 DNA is TGTGCCAGCAGCCAAGGAACTGTATCGGGCACCGGGGAGCTGTTTTTT.

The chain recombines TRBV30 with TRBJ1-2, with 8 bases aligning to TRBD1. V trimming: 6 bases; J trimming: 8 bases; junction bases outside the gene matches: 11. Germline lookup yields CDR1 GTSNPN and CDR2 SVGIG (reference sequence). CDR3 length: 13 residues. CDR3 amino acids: CACAPGQVGGYTF. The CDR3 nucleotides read TGTGCCTGTGCTCCGGGACAGGTGGGAGGCTACACCTTC.

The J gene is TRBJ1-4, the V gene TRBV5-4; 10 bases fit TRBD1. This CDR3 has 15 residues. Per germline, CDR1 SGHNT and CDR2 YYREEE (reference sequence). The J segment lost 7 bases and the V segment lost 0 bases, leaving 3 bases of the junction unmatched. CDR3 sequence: CASSLAGQGVEKLFF. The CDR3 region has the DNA TGTGCCAGCAGCTTGGCTGGACAGGGGGTTGAAAAACTGTTTTTT. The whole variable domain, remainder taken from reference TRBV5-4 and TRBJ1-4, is ETGVTQSPTHLIKTRGQQVTLRCSSQSGHNTVSWYQQALGQGPQFIFQYYREEENGRGNFPPRFSGLQFPNYSSELNVNALELDDSALYLCASSLAGQGVEKLFFGSGTQLSVL.

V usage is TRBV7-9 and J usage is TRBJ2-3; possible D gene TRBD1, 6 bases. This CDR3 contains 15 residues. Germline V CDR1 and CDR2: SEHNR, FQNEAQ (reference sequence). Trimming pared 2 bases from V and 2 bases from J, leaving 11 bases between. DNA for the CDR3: TGTGCCAGCAGCTTACAGGGGCATACCACAGATACGCAGTATTTT. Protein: CASSLQGHTTDTQYF.

The CDR3 loop reads CASSFGDRPNYGYTF. CDR3 sequence (DNA): TGCGCCAGCAGCTTTGGGGACAGACCTAACTATGGCTACACCTTC. The chain carries TRBV5-1 and TRBJ1-2; TRBD1 agrees at 7 bases. The germline V gene has CDR1 SGHRS and CDR2 YFSETQ. The V and J ends lost 2 bases and 0 bases, in that order; junction bases with no gene match: 4. This CDR3 is 15 amino acids long.

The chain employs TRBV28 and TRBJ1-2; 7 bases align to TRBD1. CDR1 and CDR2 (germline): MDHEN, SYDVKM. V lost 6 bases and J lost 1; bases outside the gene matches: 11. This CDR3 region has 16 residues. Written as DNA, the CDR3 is TGTGCCAGCAGGTCCGGGACAGCAGCTCTTAACTATGGCTACACCTTC. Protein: CASRSGTAALNYGYTF.

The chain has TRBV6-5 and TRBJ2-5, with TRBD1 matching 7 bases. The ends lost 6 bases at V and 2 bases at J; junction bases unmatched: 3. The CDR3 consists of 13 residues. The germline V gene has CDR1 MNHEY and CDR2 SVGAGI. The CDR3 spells CASSDRVQETQYF. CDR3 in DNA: TGTGCCAGCAGCGACAGGGTTCAAGAGACCCAGTACTTC.